One TCR beta chain is described in this entry. The antigen remains unidentified. This specimen comes from a study of beta chain features in type 1 diabetes. Overall study findings and caveats: An over-representation of cells with high TCR expression could result from cDNA sequencing.

cDNA synthesis used the whole RNA isolate, giving expressed TCRB sequences. The method was immunoSEQ multiplex PCR; TCRdb's version includes in-frame clones alone and lacks a portion of them. The repertoire consists of some 300,000 clones, with about 8% occurring once and the leading ten covering approximately 0.93%. Purity of each sorted population was above 95%. This TCR derives from a young woman in good health. Sequencing was performed on central memory CD4+ T cells from blood.

Here the CDR3 reads CASSDMGNTGELFF. CDR3 coding DNA: TGTGCCAGCAGTGACATGGGAAACACCGGGGAGCTGTTTTTT. The chain combines TRBV7-8 with TRBJ2-2; D unresolved. Germline loops: CDR1 SGHVS, CDR2 FQNEAQ. V shed 6 bases and J shed 2 bases, with 10 bases lying between them. This CDR3 has 14 amino acids.